Each of the 20 T cell receptor beta chains below was sequenced from the same sample in a study of blood T cell repertoires in COVID-19. Only in-frame clones appear in the TCRdb table, and some are missing; sequencing was by immunoSEQ multiplex PCR. This table holds tens of thousands of clones, around nine tenths found once. Sequenced: peripheral blood. These receptors were collected from a man between 60 and 75 years old with active COVID-19.

V and J are TRBV27 and TRBJ2-5; tentatively, D is TRBD1 (5 bases). The CDR3 is 13 amino acids. Per the germline V gene, CDR1 is MNHEY and CDR2 is SMNVEV (reference sequence). Between the trimmed V and J ends, which lost 3 bases and 4 bases, there was a span of 9 bases. CDR3: CASSFRGRETQYF. The CDR3 bases are TGTGCCAGCAGTTTTAGGGGTAGAGAGACCCAGTACTTC.

The chain uses TRBV6-5 and TRBJ2-7; 11 bases align to TRBD2. The V gene's germline CDR1 is MNHEY and CDR2 SVGAGI. The CDR3 extends over 15 amino acids. Trimming took 7 bases from V and 2 from J; bases not matched to a gene: 7. The DNA of the CDR3 is TGTGCCAGCACTTCCTCTAGCGGGGGGACCTACGAGCAGTACTTC. This codes for CASTSSSGGTYEQYF.

This rearrangement joins TRBV5-1 to TRBJ2-7; 8 bases agree with TRBD2. This CDR3 is 15 amino acids long. The V segment lost 1 base and the J segment 3 bases; nucleotides outside the gene matches: 6. In germline, CDR1 is SGHRS, CDR2 YFSETQ. CDR3 in amino acids: CASSLRAGGDYEQYF. CDR3 sequence (DNA): TGCGCCAGCAGCTTGCGGGCGGGAGGAGACTACGAGCAGTACTTC.

The sample holds one count of this clone. This chain connects TRBV27 to TRBJ2-1; D not certain. Trimming pared 0 bases from V and 3 bases from J, leaving 3 bases between. The length of the CDR3 is 13 residues. Germline V lookup: CDR1 MNHEY, CDR2 SMNVEV (reference sequence). CDR3 in amino acids: CASSLSYYNEQFF. CDR3 DNA: TGTGCCAGCAGTTTATCCTACTACAATGAGCAGTTCTTC.

The chain has TRBV5-1 and TRBJ2-7; tentatively, D is TRBD2 (6 bases). In germline, CDR1 is SGHRS, CDR2 YFSETQ. The CDR3 is made up of 14 amino acids. Trimming stripped 3 bases from V and 8 bases from J, with 18 bases between. Written as DNA, the CDR3 is TGCGCCAGCAGCTGGGGGGATGGGGCGGGGCAGCAGTACTTC. Its protein product is CASSWGDGAGQQYF.

This rearrangement joins TRBV2 to TRBJ1-5, with TRBD1 identical over 7 bases. Germline CDR1 SNHLY, CDR2 FYNNEI. Trimming cost V 6 bases and J 1 base; bases outside gene matches: 6. The CDR3 covers 15 residues. The CDR3 DNA sequence: TGTGCCAGCAGGACAGGGACGACGAGCAATCAGCCCCAGCATTTT. Protein product: CASRTGTTSNQPQHF.

The chain is built from TRBV5-8 and TRBJ1-5, with no clear D. Germline V gives CDR1 SGHTS, CDR2 YDEGEE. This CDR3 contains 15 residues. Trimming stripped 8 bases from V and 1 base from J, with 16 bases between. CDR3 DNA sequence: TGTGCCAGTTCCAGAGGGCGACTAAGCAATCAGCCCCAGCATTTT. Its translation: CASSRGRLSNQPQHF.

The chain combines TRBV5-1 with TRBJ2-1, with TRBD1 matching over 8 bases. With V trimmed by 4 bases and J by 8 bases, 8 bases remained unmatched. Germline V gene sequence: CDR1 SGHRS, CDR2 YFSETQ. This CDR3 region has 14 residues. CDR3 coding DNA: TGCGCCAGCAGCACAGGACAGGGTGGCGATGAGCAGTTCTTC. It specifies CASSTGQGGDEQFF.

This CDR3 reads CASSKQGGYEQYF. The DNA for the CDR3 is TGTGCCAGCTCGAAACAGGGGGGGTACGAGCAGTACTTC. The chain links TRBV6-4 to TRBJ2-7; TRBD1 might be the D (8 bases). Germline CDR1 and CDR2: MRHNA and SNTAGT. The CDR3 extends over 13 amino acids. V gave up 8 bases and J gave up 4 bases, with 15 bases separating them.

The gene calls are TRBV1 and TRBJ2-1; the table gives TRBD2 as D, unverified against the DNA. TRBV1 is flagged as a pseudogene. The CDR3 runs to 17 residues. The CDR3 DNA sequence: TGCACCAGCAGAATTGTAGCGGGAGGGGGCTCCTACAATGAGCAGTTCTTC. It specifies CTSRIVAGGGSYNEQFF.

The chain has TRBV7-2 and TRBJ2-7; TRBD2 is a possible D gene (5 bases). CDR3 length equals 15 residues. Germline V gene sequence: CDR1 SGHTA, CDR2 FQGNSA. The germline V and J ends were trimmed by 5 bases and 6 bases, with 20 bases remaining between them. CDR3 protein: CASSLSLGASREQYF. CDR3 DNA sequence: TGTGCCAGCAGCCTATCACTAGGAGCCTCTCGCGAGCAGTACTTC. The full variable domain, with the rest looked up from reference TRBV7-2 and TRBJ2-7, is GAGVSQSPSNKVTEKGKDVELRCDPISGHTALYWYRQSLGQGLEFLIYFQGNSAPDKSGLPSDRFSAERTGGSVSTLTIQRTQQEDSAVYLCASSLSLGASREQYFGPGTRLTVT.

J is TRBJ2-7 and V is TRBV7-9, with 10 bases lining up with TRBD1. CDR1 and CDR2 from the germline V gene are SEHNR and FQNEAQ (reference sequence). CDR3 size: 14 residues. The V segment lost 5 bases and the J segment 4 bases; nucleotides outside the gene matches: 5. CDR3: CASSPPGQGYEQYF. CDR3 nucleotides: TGTGCCAGCAGCCCCCCGGGACAGGGGTACGAGCAGTACTTC.

This rearrangement joins TRBV3-1 (or the pseudogene TRBV3-2) to TRBJ2-3; D perhaps matches TRBD2 (6 bases). Germline V gene lookup returns CDR1 LGHDT and CDR2 YNNKEL (reference sequence). This CDR3 spans 13 amino acids. V was pared by 6 bases and J by 8 bases, with 15 bases between. CDR3 nucleotide sequence: TGTGCCAGCAGGACTCCAGCGGGTGGTACGCAGTATTTT. Translation gives CASRTPAGGTQYF.

V usage is TRBV21-1 and J usage is TRBJ2-1; the table's D call, TRBD2, has no DNA check behind it. TRBV21-1 is termed a pseudogene. The CDR3 loop spans 15 amino acids. CDR3: CASRGGGPSYNEQFF. The CDR3 bases are TGTGCCAGCAGGGGCGGGGGGCCCTCCTACAATGAGCAGTTCTTC.

The chain links TRBV12-5 to TRBJ2-5; 9 bases align to TRBD2. The germline V gene encodes CDR1 LGHNT and CDR2 FRNRAP. The CDR3 is made up of 15 amino acids. The V segment lost 7 bases and the J segment 2 bases; nucleotides outside the gene matches: 8. CDR3 nucleotide sequence: TGTGCTAGTGTCCCGTTAGCGGGAGAACAAGAGACCCAGTACTTC. Protein product: CASVPLAGEQETQYF.

This clone was recorded once. V gene TRBV11-2 combines with J gene TRBJ2-5; the match to TRBD2 covers 9 bases. With 4 bases clipped from V and 2 bases from J, the junction kept 8 bases outside the gene matches. CDR3 length equals 16 residues. Per the germline V gene, CDR1 is SGHAT and CDR2 is FQNNGV. The CDR3 region is CASSSTPGLAQETQYF. The CDR3 DNA is TGTGCCAGCAGCTCAACTCCGGGACTAGCTCAAGAGACCCAGTACTTC.

This chain's CDR3 is CASSSLAGVADTQYF. In nucleotides, the CDR3 is TGTGCCAGCAGCTCATTAGCGGGAGTGGCAGATACGCAGTATTTT. The chain links TRBV9 to TRBJ2-3; 9 bases agree with TRBD2. The CDR3 spans 15 residues. Germline trimming cut 4 bases from V and 4 bases from J; bases unmatched to any gene: 7. Per germline, CDR1 SGDLS and CDR2 YYNGEE. The full variable domain, rest sourced from reference TRBV9 and TRBJ2-3, is DSGVTQTPKHLITATGQRVTLRCSPRSGDLSVYWYQQSLDQGLQFLIQYYNGEERAKGNILERFSAQQFPDLHSELNLSSLELGDSALYFCASSSLAGVADTQYFGPGTRLTVL.

The chain joins TRBV10-3 to TRBJ2-7; D possibly corresponds to TRBD1 (6 bases). The length of the CDR3 is 11 residues. Germline CDR1 is ENHRY and CDR2 is SYGVKD. V was trimmed by 8 bases and J by 5 bases, leaving 10 bases between them. The CDR3 here is CAIGRGNEQYF. The CDR3 DNA is TGTGCCATCGGAAGGGGGAACGAGCAGTACTTC.

The rearrangement uses TRBV19 and TRBJ2-2; 11 bases are shared with TRBD2. The CDR3 totals 15 residues. CDR1 LNHDA and CDR2 SQIVND come from the germline V gene (reference sequence). V shed 6 bases, J shed 4 bases, and the junction held 4 bases outside the gene matches. The CDR3 DNA reads TGTGCCAGTAGGGCTAGCGGGAGGACCACCGGGGAGCTGTTTTTT. Encoded protein: CASRASGRTTGELFF.

The V and J genes are TRBV19 and TRBJ1-1, with a possible D match to TRBD1 (5 bases). Germline V CDR1 and CDR2: LNHDA, SQIVND (reference sequence). The germline V and J ends were trimmed by 3 bases and 11 bases, with 16 bases remaining between them. This CDR3 is 13 amino acids long. In DNA, the CDR3 is TGTGCCAGTAGTATCTCAGGGATCTTGTGGGCTTTCTTT. Protein: CASSISGILWAFF. The entire variable domain, with the rest obtained from reference TRBV19 and TRBJ1-1, is as follows: DGGITQSPKYLFRKEGQNVTLSCEQNLNHDAMYWYRQDPGQGLRLIYYSQIVNDFQKGDIAEGYSVSREKKESFPLTVTSAQKNPTAFYLCASSISGILWAFFGQGTRLTVV.